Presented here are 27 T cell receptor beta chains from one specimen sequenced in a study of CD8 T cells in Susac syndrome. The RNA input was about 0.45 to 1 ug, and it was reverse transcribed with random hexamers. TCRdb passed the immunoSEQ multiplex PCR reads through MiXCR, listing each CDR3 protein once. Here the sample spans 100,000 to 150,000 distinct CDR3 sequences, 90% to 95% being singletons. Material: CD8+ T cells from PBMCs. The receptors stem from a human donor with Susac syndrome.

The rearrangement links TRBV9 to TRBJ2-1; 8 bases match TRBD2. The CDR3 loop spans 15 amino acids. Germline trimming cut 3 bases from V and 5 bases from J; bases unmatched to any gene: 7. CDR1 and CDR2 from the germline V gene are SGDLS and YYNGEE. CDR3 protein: CASSAGGAANNEQFF. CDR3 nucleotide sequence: TGTGCCAGCAGCGCGGGGGGGGCAGCAAACAATGAGCAGTTCTTC.

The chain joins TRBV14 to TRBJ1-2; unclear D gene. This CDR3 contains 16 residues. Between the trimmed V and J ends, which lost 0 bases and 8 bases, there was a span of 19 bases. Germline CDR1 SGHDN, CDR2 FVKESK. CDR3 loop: CASSQDHWKTGEGYTF. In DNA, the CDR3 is TGTGCCAGCAGCCAAGATCATTGGAAGACTGGGGAGGGCTACACCTTC. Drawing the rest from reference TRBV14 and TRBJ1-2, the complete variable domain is EAGVTQFPSHSVIEKGQTVTLRCDPISGHDNLYWYRRVMGKEIKFLLHFVKESKQDESGMPNNRFLAERTGGTYSTLKVQPAELEDSGVYFCASSQDHWKTGEGYTFGSGTRLTVV.

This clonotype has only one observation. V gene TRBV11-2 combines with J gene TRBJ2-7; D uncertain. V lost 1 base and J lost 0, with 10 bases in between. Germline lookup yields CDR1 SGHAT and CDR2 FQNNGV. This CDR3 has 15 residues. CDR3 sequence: CASSLVVARSYEQYF. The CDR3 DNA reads TGTGCCAGCAGCTTAGTAGTGGCCCGCTCCTACGAGCAGTACTTC.

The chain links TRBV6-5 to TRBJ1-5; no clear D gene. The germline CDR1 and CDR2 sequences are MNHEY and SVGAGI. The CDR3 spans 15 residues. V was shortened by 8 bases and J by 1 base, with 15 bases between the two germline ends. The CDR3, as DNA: TGTGCCAGCGCCTCTAGCGATTCCAGCAATCAGCCCCAGCATTTT. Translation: CASASSDSSNQPQHF.

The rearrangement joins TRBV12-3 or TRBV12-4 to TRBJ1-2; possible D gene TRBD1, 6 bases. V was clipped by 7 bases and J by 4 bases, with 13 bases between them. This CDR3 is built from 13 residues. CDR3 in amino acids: CASTDRNLYGYTF. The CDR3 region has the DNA TGTGCCAGCACAGACAGGAACCTCTATGGCTACACCTTC.

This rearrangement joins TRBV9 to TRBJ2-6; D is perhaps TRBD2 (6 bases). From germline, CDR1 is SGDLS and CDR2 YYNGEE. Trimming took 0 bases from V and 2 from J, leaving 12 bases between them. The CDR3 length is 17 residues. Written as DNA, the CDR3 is TGTGCCAGCAGCGTAGATCCCGGGGGTACTGGGGCCAACGTCCTGACTTTC. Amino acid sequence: CASSVDPGGTGANVLTF.

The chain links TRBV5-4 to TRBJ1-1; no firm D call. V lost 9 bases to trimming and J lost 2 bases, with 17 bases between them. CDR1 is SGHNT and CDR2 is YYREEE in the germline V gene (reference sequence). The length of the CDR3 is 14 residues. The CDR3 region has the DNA TGTGCCATGACCGAGGCGGGTGACAACACTGAAGCTTTCTTT. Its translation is CAMTEAGDNTEAFF.

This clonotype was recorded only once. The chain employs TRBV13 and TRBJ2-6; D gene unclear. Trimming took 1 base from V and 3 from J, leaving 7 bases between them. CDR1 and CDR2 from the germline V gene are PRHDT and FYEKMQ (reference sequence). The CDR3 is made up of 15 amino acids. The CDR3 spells CASSLEGRGANVLTF. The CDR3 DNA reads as TGTGCCAGCAGCTTAGAAGGGCGTGGGGCCAACGTCCTGACTTTC.

CDR3 protein: CASSGTGTYEQYF. The DNA of the CDR3 is TGTGCCAGCTCCGGGACAGGAACCTACGAGCAGTACTTC. The chain has TRBV7-9 and TRBJ2-7, with 8 bases identical to TRBD1. Trimming removed 8 bases from V and 2 bases from J; junction bases left unmatched: 5. The length of the CDR3 is 13 residues. Germline V CDR1 and CDR2: SEHNR, FQNEAQ (reference sequence).

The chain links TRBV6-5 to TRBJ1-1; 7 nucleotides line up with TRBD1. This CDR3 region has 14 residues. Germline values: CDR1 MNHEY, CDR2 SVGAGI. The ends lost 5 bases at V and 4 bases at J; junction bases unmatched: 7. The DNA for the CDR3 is TGTGCCAGCAGTCCGACAGGGAAAAGCACTGAAGCTTTCTTT. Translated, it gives CASSPTGKSTEAFF.

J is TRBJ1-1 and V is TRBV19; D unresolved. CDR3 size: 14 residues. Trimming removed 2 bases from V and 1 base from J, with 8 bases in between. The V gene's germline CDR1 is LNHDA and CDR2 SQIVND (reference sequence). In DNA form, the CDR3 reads TGTGCCAGTAGTATAACGGCGGGGAACACTGAAGCTTTCTTT. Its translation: CASSITAGNTEAFF.

CDR3 bases: TGTGCCAGCAGGCCTGGGGGGGTTGACTATGGCTACACCTTC. It translates to CASRPGGVDYGYTF. V and J are TRBV12-3 or TRBV12-4 and TRBJ1-2; D might be TRBD1 (5 bases). CDR3 length equals 14 residues. Trimming removed 6 bases at V and 3 bases at J, with 14 bases between.

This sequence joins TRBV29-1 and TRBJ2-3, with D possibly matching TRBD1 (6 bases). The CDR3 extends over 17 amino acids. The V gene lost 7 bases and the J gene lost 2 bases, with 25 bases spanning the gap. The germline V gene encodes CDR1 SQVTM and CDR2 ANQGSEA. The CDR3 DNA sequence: TGCAGCGCTTGGGACAACCGAAGAACAAAACTCACAGATACGCAGTATTTT. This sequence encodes CSAWDNRRTKLTDTQYF.

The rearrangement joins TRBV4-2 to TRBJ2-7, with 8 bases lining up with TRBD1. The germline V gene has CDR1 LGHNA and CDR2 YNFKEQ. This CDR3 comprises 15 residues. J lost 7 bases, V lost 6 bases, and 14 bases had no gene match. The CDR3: CASSPDREISSEQYF. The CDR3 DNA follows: TGTGCCAGCAGTCCGGACAGGGAAATTTCGAGTGAGCAGTACTTC.

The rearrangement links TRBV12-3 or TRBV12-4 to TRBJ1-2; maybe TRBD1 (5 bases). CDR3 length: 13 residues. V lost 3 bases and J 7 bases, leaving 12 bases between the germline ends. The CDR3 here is CASSFTGLRGYTF. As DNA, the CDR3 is TGTGCCAGCAGTTTTACAGGTCTTCGTGGCTACACCTTC.

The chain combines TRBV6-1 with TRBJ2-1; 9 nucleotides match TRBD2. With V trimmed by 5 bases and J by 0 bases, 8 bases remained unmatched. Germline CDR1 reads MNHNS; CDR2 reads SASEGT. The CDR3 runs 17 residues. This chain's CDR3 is CASSPSSGESSYNEQFF. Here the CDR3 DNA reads TGTGCCAGCAGTCCCTCTAGCGGGGAAAGCTCCTACAATGAGCAGTTCTTC.

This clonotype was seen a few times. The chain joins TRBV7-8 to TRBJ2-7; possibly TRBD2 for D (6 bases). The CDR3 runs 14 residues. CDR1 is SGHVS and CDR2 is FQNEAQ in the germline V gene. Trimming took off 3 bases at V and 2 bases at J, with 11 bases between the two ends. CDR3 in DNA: TGTGCCAGCAGCTTCGGGGGTGCGGCCTACGAGCAGTACTTC. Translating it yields CASSFGGAAYEQYF.

The CDR3 coding sequence is TGTGCCATCAGGGCTAGCGGGAGGGCCTTGGAGACCCAGTACTTC. Protein sequence: CAIRASGRALETQYF. The V gene is TRBV10-3, the J gene TRBJ2-5; 12 positions agree with TRBD2. The CDR3 is made up of 15 amino acids. CDR1 is ENHRY and CDR2 is SYGVKD in the germline V gene. V gave up 6 bases and J gave up 5 bases; unmatched junction bases: 7.

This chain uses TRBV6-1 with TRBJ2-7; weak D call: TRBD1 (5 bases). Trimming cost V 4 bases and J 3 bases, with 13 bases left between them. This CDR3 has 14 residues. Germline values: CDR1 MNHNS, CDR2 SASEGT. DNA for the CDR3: TGTGCCAGCAGTGTAGTGGGGCAAGACTACGAGCAGTACTTC. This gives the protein CASSVVGQDYEQYF.

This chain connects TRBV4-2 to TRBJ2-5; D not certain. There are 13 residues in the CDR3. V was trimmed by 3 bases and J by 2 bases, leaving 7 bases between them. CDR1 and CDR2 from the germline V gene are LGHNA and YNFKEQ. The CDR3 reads CASSQWDQETQYF. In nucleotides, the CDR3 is TGTGCCAGCAGCCAGTGGGATCAAGAGACCCAGTACTTC.

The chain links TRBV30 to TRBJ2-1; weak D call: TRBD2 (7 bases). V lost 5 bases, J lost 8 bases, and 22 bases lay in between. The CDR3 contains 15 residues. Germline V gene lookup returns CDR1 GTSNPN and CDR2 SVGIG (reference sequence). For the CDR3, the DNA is TGTGCCTGGGGAGGGGGAGGGGCGCCCGGTGATGAGCAGTTCTTC. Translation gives CAWGGGGAPGDEQFF.

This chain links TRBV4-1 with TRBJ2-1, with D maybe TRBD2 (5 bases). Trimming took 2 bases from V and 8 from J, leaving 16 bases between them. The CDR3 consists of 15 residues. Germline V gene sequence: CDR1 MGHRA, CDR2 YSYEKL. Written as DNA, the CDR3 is TGCGCCAGCAGCCAACTCGGTCTAGCTTACGATGAGCAGTTCTTC. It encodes CASSQLGLAYDEQFF.

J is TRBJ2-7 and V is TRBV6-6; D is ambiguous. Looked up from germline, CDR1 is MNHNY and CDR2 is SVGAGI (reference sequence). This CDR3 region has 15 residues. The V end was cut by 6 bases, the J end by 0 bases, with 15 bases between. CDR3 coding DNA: TGTGCCAGCAGCTCGATACAGAGGAGCTCCTACGAGCAGTACTTC. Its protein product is CASSSIQRSSYEQYF.

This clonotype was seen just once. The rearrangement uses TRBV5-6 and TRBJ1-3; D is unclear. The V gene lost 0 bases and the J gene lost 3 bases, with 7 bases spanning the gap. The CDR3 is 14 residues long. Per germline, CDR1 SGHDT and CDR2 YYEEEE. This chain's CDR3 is CASSLGSFGNTIYF. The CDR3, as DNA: TGTGCCAGCAGCTTGGGATCGTTTGGAAACACCATATATTTT.

This CDR3 is CASSPSRGQASSYEQYF. The CDR3 nucleotides are TGTGCCAGCAGCCCTAGCAGGGGACAGGCCAGCTCCTACGAGCAGTACTTC. The V and J genes are TRBV7-9 and TRBJ2-7, with 8 positions matching TRBD1. The junction had 12 bases not matched to a gene; V was cut back by 5 bases and J by 0 bases. The CDR3 length is 17 residues. Germline CDR1 reads SEHNR; CDR2 reads FQNEAQ (reference sequence). Combining the CDR3 with reference TRBV7-9 and TRBJ2-7 gives the whole variable domain DTGVSQNPRHKITKRGQNVTFRCDPISEHNRLYWYRQTLGQGPEFLTYFQNEAQLEKSRLLSDRFSAERPKGSFSTLEIQRTEQGDSAMYLCASSPSRGQASSYEQYFGPGTRLTVT.

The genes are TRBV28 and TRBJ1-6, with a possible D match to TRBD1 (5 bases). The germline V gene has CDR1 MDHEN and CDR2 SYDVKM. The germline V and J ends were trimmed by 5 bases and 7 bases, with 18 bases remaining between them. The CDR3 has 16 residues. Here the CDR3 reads CASSPGPLGGNSPLHF. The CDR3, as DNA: TGTGCCAGCAGTCCGGGACCCCTTGGGGGAAATTCACCCCTCCACTTT.

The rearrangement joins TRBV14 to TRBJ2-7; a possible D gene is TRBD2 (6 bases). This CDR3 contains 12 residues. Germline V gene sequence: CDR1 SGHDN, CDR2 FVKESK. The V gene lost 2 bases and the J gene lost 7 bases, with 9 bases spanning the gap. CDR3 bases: TGTGCCAGCAGCCAATCTGCGGGAGAGCAGTACTTC. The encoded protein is CASSQSAGEQYF.